The 16 T cell receptor beta chains listed next were all sequenced from one sample in a study of human thymus T cells. Obtained as resections during corrective heart surgery, the thymus tissue was then studied. Sequencing used immunoSEQ multiplex PCR; TCRdb keeps in-frame clones, though not all of them. The sample holds tens of thousands of clones, 96% seen once. The sample taken for sequencing was thymus tissue. Receptor source: a boy younger than two with a congenital heart defect but otherwise immunologically healthy.

This rearrangement joins TRBV10-3 to TRBJ2-7; D call uncertain. The CDR3 covers 21 residues. V lost 1 base and J lost 2, with 30 bases in between. Germline V gene lookup returns CDR1 ENHRY and CDR2 SYGVKD. CDR3 loop: CAISEYLQKQVGLHPPYEQYF. In DNA form, the CDR3 reads TGTGCCATCAGTGAGTATCTACAAAAGCAGGTTGGTCTCCATCCCCCCTACGAGCAGTACTTC.

The J gene is TRBJ2-3, the V gene TRBV6-1, with 9 bases identical to TRBD2. The CDR3 sequence is 17 residues long. V trimming: 4 bases; J trimming: 5 bases; junction bases outside the gene matches: 13. The germline CDR1 and CDR2 sequences are MNHNS and SASEGT. The CDR3 nucleotides are TGTGCCAGCAGTGTTGGGACTAGCCCTCGCAGATTAGATACGCAGTATTTT. This encodes CASSVGTSPRRLDTQYF.

The J gene is TRBJ2-5, the V gene TRBV10-3; 9 bases map to TRBD2. The V segment lost 4 bases and the J segment 4 bases; nucleotides outside the gene matches: 4. Germline CDR1 ENHRY, CDR2 SYGVKD. This CDR3 is 14 amino acids long. As DNA, the CDR3 is TGTGCCATCAGTGCTATTAGCGGGAGAGAGACCCAGTACTTC. Its translation: CAISAISGRETQYF.

The chain recombines TRBV28 with TRBJ2-1, with TRBD2 as a possible D gene (6 bases). CDR1 is MDHEN and CDR2 is SYDVKM in the germline V gene. The CDR3 has 16 residues. V shed 4 bases and J shed 1 base, with 14 bases lying between them. CDR3 sequence: CASSCKDYRSYNEQFF. The CDR3 DNA reads TGTGCCAGCAGTTGCAAGGACTACCGATCCTACAATGAGCAGTTCTTC.

This chain links TRBV18 with TRBJ2-5, with 11 bases fitting TRBD2. The V gene's germline CDR1 is KGHSH and CDR2 LQKENI. V shed 0 bases, J shed 5 bases, and the junction held 8 bases outside the gene matches. This CDR3 contains 17 residues. This chain's CDR3 is CASSPPLAGGPGETQYF. The CDR3 DNA is TGTGCCAGCTCACCACCCCTAGCGGGGGGCCCCGGGGAGACCCAGTACTTC.

The gene calls are TRBV28 and TRBJ2-2, with 11 bases matching TRBD2. Germline V gene lookup returns CDR1 MDHEN and CDR2 SYDVKM. The CDR3 sequence is 17 residues long. The V segment lost 6 bases and the J segment 3 bases; nucleotides outside the gene matches: 9. The CDR3 DNA is TGTGCCAGCAGGACACCGGGACTAGCGGCTTACACCGGGGAGCTGTTTTTT. Its protein product is CASRTPGLAAYTGELFF.

The chain carries TRBV11-2 and TRBJ2-3; no reliable D call. This CDR3 spans 15 amino acids. Per the germline V gene, CDR1 is SGHAT and CDR2 is FQNNGV. V lost 2 bases and J 2 bases, leaving 11 bases between the germline ends. The CDR3 is CASSLLGSVTDTQYF. As DNA, the CDR3 is TGTGCCAGCAGCTTATTGGGGTCGGTCACAGATACGCAGTATTTT.

The genes are TRBV13 and TRBJ2-3; TRBD2 matches 12 bases. CDR1 is PRHDT and CDR2 is FYEKMQ in the germline V gene (reference sequence). Germline trimming cut 2 bases from V and 3 bases from J; bases unmatched to any gene: 9. This CDR3 region has 18 residues. CDR3 protein: CASSLTDLAGGRTDTQYF. DNA of the CDR3: TGTGCCAGCAGCTTAACGGACCTAGCGGGGGGGAGGACAGATACGCAGTATTTT.

The rearrangement joins TRBV29-1 to TRBJ2-3, with D possibly matching TRBD2 (6 bases). The CDR3 has 12 amino acids. CDR1 is SQVTM, CDR2 ANQGSEA, per germline. Trimming removed 8 bases at V and 2 bases at J, with 11 bases between. CDR3 in amino acids: CSHREYTDTQYF. CDR3 DNA: TGCAGCCACCGGGAGTACACAGATACGCAGTATTTT.

V and J are TRBV19 and TRBJ2-2; D call uncertain. The V gene's germline CDR1 is LNHDA and CDR2 SQIVND (reference sequence). The CDR3 contains 16 residues. Deletions cut 9 bases from V and 1 base from J, with 18 bases between. The CDR3 is CASYPRSRRNTGELFF. In DNA, the CDR3 is TGTGCCAGCTATCCCCGATCCCGACGGAACACCGGGGAGCTGTTTTTT. Drawing the rest from reference TRBV19 and TRBJ2-2, the complete variable domain is DGGITQSPKYLFRKEGQNVTLSCEQNLNHDAMYWYRQDPGQGLRLIYYSQIVNDFQKGDIAEGYSVSREKKESFPLTVTSAQKNPTAFYLCASYPRSRRNTGELFFGEGSRLTVL.

The CDR3 loop reads CASSTAGGYAGELFF. The CDR3, as DNA: TGTGCCAGTAGTACCGCAGGGGGCTATGCCGGGGAGCTGTTTTTT. The J gene is TRBJ2-2, the V gene TRBV19, with 8 nucleotides matching TRBD1. V was clipped by 4 bases and J by 6 bases; unmatched bases: 7. The CDR3 is 15 residues long. Germline V gene lookup returns CDR1 LNHDA and CDR2 SQIVND (reference sequence).

The chain joins TRBV6-5 to TRBJ2-5; a weak D match, TRBD2 (5 bases). The germline gives CDR1 MNHEY, CDR2 SVGAGI. V shed 8 bases and J shed 5 bases, with 15 bases lying between them. This CDR3 comprises 13 residues. CDR3 in amino acids: CASSRAGLETQYF. The CDR3, as DNA: TGTGCCAGCTCCCGAGCTGGACTGGAGACCCAGTACTTC.

V is TRBV19 and J is TRBJ2-7, with a tentative D call TRBD1 (5 bases). Germline V gene data show CDR1 as LNHDA and CDR2 as SQIVND (reference sequence). V lost 3 bases, J lost 5 bases, and 14 bases lay in between. The CDR3 is 14 residues long. The CDR3 spells CASSMVQGVDEQYF. CDR3 DNA: TGTGCCAGTAGTATGGTGCAGGGTGTGGACGAGCAGTACTTC.

V usage is TRBV28 and J usage is TRBJ2-7, with D perhaps matching TRBD1 or TRBD2 (5 bases each). The germline V and J ends were trimmed by 3 bases and 1 base, with 13 bases remaining between them. There are 15 residues in the CDR3. Germline V CDR1 and CDR2: MDHEN, SYDVKM. Here the CDR3 reads CASSFPGHFSYEQYF. CDR3 nucleotide sequence: TGTGCCAGCAGTTTTCCGGGGCATTTTTCCTACGAGCAGTACTTC.

CDR3 sequence: CASSEGAQGVDIQYF. The CDR3 DNA sequence: TGTGCCAGCAGTGAAGGGGCACAGGGAGTGGACATTCAGTACTTC. This chain connects TRBV6-1 to TRBJ2-4; tentatively, D is TRBD1 (6 bases). V lost 1 base, J lost 8 bases, and 15 bases lay in between. CDR1 and CDR2 (germline): MNHNS, SASEGT. The CDR3 consists of 15 residues.

This rearrangement joins TRBV5-5 to TRBJ2-4; TRBD2 matches at 7 bases. This CDR3 region has 15 residues. V was pared by 2 bases and J by 4 bases, with 6 bases of the junction left unmatched. Germline-derived CDR1 and CDR2 are SGHKS and YYEKEE (reference sequence). CDR3 in amino acids: CASSLFGLGKNIQYF. CDR3 nucleotide sequence: TGTGCCAGCAGCTTATTCGGACTAGGGAAAAACATTCAGTACTTC.